The rows below give T cell receptor beta chains drawn from one sample of a study of blood T cell repertoires in COVID-19. The assay was immunoSEQ multiplex PCR, and TCRdb's table has in-frame clones only and misses some. The data contain under 200,000 clones, roughly 87% of them singletons. Sequencing used PBMCs or T cells enriched from blood (not recorded which). The receptors derive from a woman aged 50 to 65 who had recovered from COVID-19. Each CDR3 is given with its conserved first and last residue. The order of the fields is clone size, D gene, J gene, V gene, CDR3 DNA, CDR3 protein. A D gene is named only where the DNA matches it firmly. Clone size, where shown, is once, few, many, or a class for clones that have expanded.

clone size: .
D gene: .
J gene: TRBJ1-5
V gene: TRBV28
CDR3 DNA: TGTGCCAGCAGTTACCTAGGGGGCAATCAGCCCCAGCATTTT
CDR3 protein: CASSYLGGNQPQHF

clone size: once
D gene: TRBD2
J gene: TRBJ2-1
V gene: TRBV4-1
CDR3 DNA: TGCGCCAGCAGCCCAAGGGTAACTAGCGGGAGATCGGAAGAGCAGTTCTTC
CDR3 protein: CASSPRVTSGRSEEQFF

clone size: .
D gene: .
J gene: TRBJ2-1
V gene: TRBV4-1
CDR3 DNA: TGCGCCAGCAGCCATCCCCTTCTAAGCTCCTACAATGAGCAGTTCTTC
CDR3 protein: CASSHPLLSSYNEQFF

clone size: .
D gene: .
J gene: TRBJ1-2
V gene: TRBV19
CDR3 DNA: TGTGCCAGTAGTAAGCATACGGAGGTGGACTATGGCTACACCTTC
CDR3 protein: CASSKHTEVDYGYTF

clone size: .
D gene: .
J gene: TRBJ2-7
V gene: TRBV11-3
CDR3 DNA: TGTGCCAGCAGCTTAATTGGCAAGTCCTACGAGCAGTACTTC
CDR3 protein: CASSLIGKSYEQYF

clone size: few
D gene: .
J gene: TRBJ1-5
V gene: TRBV21-1
CDR3 DNA: TGTGCCAGCAACACCAGGGAGACAGGGTACGACACCAATCAGCCCCAGCATTTT
CDR3 protein: CASNTRETGYDTNQPQHF

clone size: .
D gene: TRBD2
J gene: TRBJ2-5
V gene: TRBV4-1
CDR3 DNA: TGCGCCAGCAGCCAGCAAGCGGGAGGGACCGGGACCCAGTACTTC
CDR3 protein: CASSQQAGGTGTQYF

clone size: .
D gene: .
J gene: TRBJ2-3
V gene: TRBV11-2
CDR3 DNA: TGTGCCAGCAGCTTAGGGGCCAGCGGGTCAGATACGCAGTATTTT
CDR3 protein: CASSLGASGSDTQYF

clone size: .
D gene: .
J gene: TRBJ1-2
V gene: TRBV4-2
CDR3 DNA: TGTGCCAGCAGCCAAGATCTGGCCGGGTATGGCTACACCTTC
CDR3 protein: CASSQDLAGYGYTF

clone size: .
D gene: TRBD1
J gene: TRBJ2-1
V gene: TRBV7-9
CDR3 DNA: TGTGCCAGCAGCTCCAGGACAGGGGGAAACTACAATGAGCAGTTCTTC
CDR3 protein: CASSSRTGGNYNEQFF

clone size: .
D gene: TRBD1
J gene: TRBJ1-2
V gene: TRBV12-3/TRBV12-4
CDR3 DNA: TGTGCCAGCAGGCCCGGACAGGTCTGGGGCTACACCTTC
CDR3 protein: CASRPGQVWGYTF

clone size: .
D gene: .
J gene: TRBJ1-4
V gene: TRBV6-5
CDR3 DNA: TGTGCCAGCAGGTTTCTCTCTGAAAAACTGTTTTTT
CDR3 protein: CASRFLSEKLFF

clone size: .
D gene: .
J gene: TRBJ1-2
V gene: TRBV3-1/TRBV3-2
CDR3 DNA: TGTGCCAGCAGCCAAGAGGCAGGTAACTATGGCTACACCTTC
CDR3 protein: CASSQEAGNYGYTF

clone size: .
D gene: .
J gene: TRBJ2-7
V gene: TRBV9
CDR3 DNA: TGTGCCAGCAGCGTAGATCCCCAGGCGAGCTCCTACGAGCAGTACTTC
CDR3 protein: CASSVDPQASSYEQYF

clone size: .
D gene: TRBD2
J gene: TRBJ2-5
V gene: TRBV29-1
CDR3 DNA: TGCAGCGGACTAGCGGGAGAGGAGACCCAGTACTTC
CDR3 protein: CSGLAGEETQYF

clone size: .
D gene: TRBD2
J gene: TRBJ2-2
V gene: TRBV13
CDR3 DNA: TGTGCCAGCAGCCCTCTAGCGGTCACCGGGGAGCTGTTTTTT
CDR3 protein: CASSPLAVTGELFF

clone size: .
D gene: .
J gene: TRBJ1-1
V gene: TRBV28
CDR3 DNA: TGTGCCATCCTAGGGAACACTGAAGCTTTCTTT
CDR3 protein: CAILGNTEAFF

clone size: .
D gene: .
J gene: TRBJ2-7
V gene: TRBV9
CDR3 DNA: TGTGCCAGCAGCTACCGGGACTTCTCCTACGAGCAGTACTTC
CDR3 protein: CASSYRDFSYEQYF

clone size: once
D gene: TRBD2
J gene: TRBJ2-7
V gene: TRBV7-3
CDR3 DNA: TGTGCCAGCAGCTCCTGGACTAGCGGTTCCTACGAGCAGTACTTC
CDR3 protein: CASSSWTSGSYEQYF

clone size: .
D gene: .
J gene: TRBJ1-1
V gene: TRBV11-2
CDR3 DNA: TGTGCCAGCAGCGTTAACGGTGATCCGAACACTGAAGCTTTCTTT
CDR3 protein: CASSVNGDPNTEAFF

clone size: .
D gene: .
J gene: TRBJ2-7
V gene: TRBV5-4
CDR3 DNA: TGTGCCAGCAGCTCCCGGGACACTTACTACGAGCAGTACTTC
CDR3 protein: CASSSRDTYYEQYF

clone size: .
D gene: TRBD1
J gene: TRBJ1-2
V gene: TRBV5-8
CDR3 DNA: TGTGCCAGCAGCTCACATCCGGGACAGTTGATCTATGGCTACACCTTC
CDR3 protein: CASSSHPGQLIYGYTF

clone size: .
D gene: TRBD2
J gene: TRBJ2-7
V gene: TRBV27
CDR3 DNA: TGTGCCAGCAGTCCTAGCGGGGTAACTACCGAGCAGTACTTC
CDR3 protein: CASSPSGVTTEQYF

clone size: .
D gene: TRBD1
J gene: TRBJ1-2
V gene: TRBV5-5
CDR3 DNA: TGTGCCAGCAGCTTGGGACAGGGGAGTACGGGCGGCTACACCTTC
CDR3 protein: CASSLGQGSTGGYTF

clone size: .
D gene: .
J gene: TRBJ2-7
V gene: TRBV7-6
CDR3 DNA: TGTGCCAGCAGCTTAGACTACGACCGCTACGAGCAGTACTTC
CDR3 protein: CASSLDYDRYEQYF

clone size: .
D gene: TRBD2
J gene: TRBJ2-5
V gene: TRBV11-2
CDR3 DNA: TGTGCCAGCAGCTTAGGCCCTCTGGGAGGGCGGGAGACCCAGTACTTC
CDR3 protein: CASSLGPLGGRETQYF

clone size: .
D gene: .
J gene: TRBJ2-7
V gene: TRBV12-3/TRBV12-4
CDR3 DNA: TGTGCCAGCAGTTTACTGAGTGGCTACGAGCAGTACTTC
CDR3 protein: CASSLLSGYEQYF

clone size: .
D gene: .
J gene: TRBJ2-2
V gene: TRBV2
CDR3 DNA: TGTGCCAGCAGTGAATTCGACAGGAGAACCGGGGAGCTGTTTTTT
CDR3 protein: CASSEFDRRTGELFF

clone size: .
D gene: TRBD1
J gene: TRBJ1-1
V gene: TRBV19
CDR3 DNA: TGTGCCAGTAGTATCGGGACAGGGAAGGGGAGAAACACTGAAGCTTTCTTT
CDR3 protein: CASSIGTGKGRNTEAFF

clone size: .
D gene: .
J gene: TRBJ1-2
V gene: TRBV2
CDR3 DNA: TGTGCCAGCTCGACAGAAATTAACTATGGCTACACCTTC
CDR3 protein: CASSTEINYGYTF

clone size: .
D gene: TRBD1
J gene: TRBJ1-5
V gene: TRBV6-1
CDR3 DNA: TGTGCCAGCAGTGCCCAGGGGGGCGAGGCCAATCAGCCCCAGCATTTT
CDR3 protein: CASSAQGGEANQPQHF

clone size: .
D gene: .
J gene: TRBJ2-3
V gene: TRBV7-2
CDR3 DNA: TGTGCCAGCAGACCCCCCCCGCCGTCGGGTACGCAGTATTTT
CDR3 protein: CASRPPPPSGTQYF

clone size: .
D gene: .
J gene: TRBJ1-4
V gene: TRBV19
CDR3 DNA: TGTGCCATCAGACAGAATGGCGGGGGAAAACTGTTTTTT
CDR3 protein: CAIRQNGGGKLFF

clone size: once
D gene: TRBD2
J gene: TRBJ2-3
V gene: TRBV7-6
CDR3 DNA: TGTGCCAGCAGCTTACGGCCAGCGGGAGGGCAAGATACGCAGTATTTT
CDR3 protein: CASSLRPAGGQDTQYF

clone size: .
D gene: TRBD1
J gene: TRBJ1-1
V gene: TRBV7-2
CDR3 DNA: TGTGCCAGCAGCCGACAGGGAAACACTGAAGCTTTCTTT
CDR3 protein: CASSRQGNTEAFF

clone size: .
D gene: .
J gene: TRBJ1-1
V gene: TRBV13
CDR3 DNA: TGTGCCAGCAGCTGGAGGCAGGCTGAAGCTTTCTTT
CDR3 protein: CASSWRQAEAFF

clone size: .
D gene: TRBD1
J gene: TRBJ2-4
V gene: TRBV5-6
CDR3 DNA: TGTGCCAGCAGCCTCAGGACAGGGGGCGGATTGAACATTCAGTACTTC
CDR3 protein: CASSLRTGGGLNIQYF

clone size: .
D gene: TRBD1
J gene: TRBJ1-6
V gene: TRBV30
CDR3 DNA: TGTGCCTACGGACAGGCCGTTAATTCACCCCTCCACTTT
CDR3 protein: CAYGQAVNSPLHF

clone size: .
D gene: .
J gene: TRBJ1-4
V gene: TRBV7-9
CDR3 DNA: TGTGCCAGCAGCCCCGGGGGGTTGGAGGAAAAACTGTTTTTT
CDR3 protein: CASSPGGLEEKLFF

clone size: .
D gene: TRBD1
J gene: TRBJ1-6
V gene: TRBV28
CDR3 DNA: TGTGCCAGCAGTTTTCAACAAGGGGGCGGTTATTCACCCCTCCACTTT
CDR3 protein: CASSFQQGGGYSPLHF

clone size: .
D gene: TRBD1
J gene: TRBJ2-2
V gene: TRBV7-6
CDR3 DNA: TGTGCCAGCAGCCGACCCAACAGGGGTCCCAACACCGGGGAGCTGTTTTTT
CDR3 protein: CASSRPNRGPNTGELFF

clone size: .
D gene: TRBD1
J gene: TRBJ2-7
V gene: TRBV5-1
CDR3 DNA: TGCGCCAGCAGCTTGGGCAGGGGGCGCAACGAGCAGTACTTC
CDR3 protein: CASSLGRGRNEQYF

clone size: .
D gene: TRBD1
J gene: TRBJ1-2
V gene: TRBV27
CDR3 DNA: TGTGCCAGCAGTCCACCCGGCAAGGGGGCAATTGGCTACACCTTC
CDR3 protein: CASSPPGKGAIGYTF

clone size: .
D gene: TRBD2
J gene: TRBJ2-7
V gene: TRBV6-5
CDR3 DNA: TGTGCCACCCGAGGTAGCGGGAGTCGAAACGAGCAGTACTTC
CDR3 protein: CATRGSGSRNEQYF

clone size: .
D gene: TRBD1
J gene: TRBJ1-2
V gene: TRBV25-1
CDR3 DNA: TGTGCCAGCGGAAGACAGGGTTCGATTTACGGCTACACCTTC
CDR3 protein: CASGRQGSIYGYTF

clone size: .
D gene: .
J gene: TRBJ2-7
V gene: TRBV21-1
CDR3 DNA: TGTGCCAGCAGCAATTTTGGACGCAGGGCGGGGGAGCAGTACTTC
CDR3 protein: CASSNFGRRAGEQYF

clone size: .
D gene: .
J gene: TRBJ1-3
V gene: TRBV18
CDR3 DNA: TGTGCCAGCTCACCAGGCAGGGCCGACTCTGGAAACACCATATATTTT
CDR3 protein: CASSPGRADSGNTIYF

clone size: .
D gene: .
J gene: TRBJ2-7
V gene: TRBV5-5
CDR3 DNA: TGTGCCAGCAGGACTACGACAGGTACGAGTGGGCTCGAGCAGTACTTC
CDR3 protein: CASRTTTGTSGLEQYF

clone size: once
D gene: .
J gene: TRBJ1-1
V gene: TRBV28
CDR3 DNA: TGTGCCAGCAGTTTCAACAGGAACACTGAAGCTTTCTTT
CDR3 protein: CASSFNRNTEAFF

clone size: .
D gene: TRBD1
J gene: TRBJ2-7
V gene: TRBV6-1
CDR3 DNA: TGTGCCAGCAGTGTATTACAGGGGGCGTGGGCCTCCTACGAGCAGTACTTC
CDR3 protein: CASSVLQGAWASYEQYF

clone size: few
D gene: TRBD1
J gene: TRBJ1-1
V gene: TRBV5-1
CDR3 DNA: TGCGCCAGCAGCGGGGGACAGGGGAACACTGAAGCTTTCTTT
CDR3 protein: CASSGGQGNTEAFF

clone size: .
D gene: TRBD1
J gene: TRBJ1-4
V gene: TRBV5-4
CDR3 DNA: TGTGCCAGCAGCCGAAAAGGACAGGGCCCCGAAAAACTGTTTTTT
CDR3 protein: CASSRKGQGPEKLFF

clone size: .
D gene: .
J gene: TRBJ2-1
V gene: TRBV18
CDR3 DNA: TGTGCCAGCTCACCAGGAAATGACAGGCGAAATGAGCAGTTCTTC
CDR3 protein: CASSPGNDRRNEQFF

clone size: .
D gene: .
J gene: TRBJ2-3
V gene: TRBV19
CDR3 DNA: TGTGCCAGTAGTCAACCAGGGGACACAGATACGCAGTATTTT
CDR3 protein: CASSQPGDTDTQYF

clone size: .
D gene: .
J gene: TRBJ1-3
V gene: TRBV9
CDR3 DNA: TGTGCCAGCAGCGGGGACACCATCTCTGGAAACACCATATATTTT
CDR3 protein: CASSGDTISGNTIYF